This entry lists 8 T cell receptor beta chains sequenced from one sample in a study of blood T cell repertoires in COVID-19. Profiling relied on immunoSEQ multiplex PCR, and the TCRdb table lists in-frame clones only, not all of them. Of about 150,000 clones listed, more than 80% are singletons. Source material: peripheral blood. These receptors were taken from a woman in her thirties or forties with acute or convalescent COVID-19.

The chain recombines TRBV9 with TRBJ1-5; 7 bases are a match to TRBD1. CDR3 length equals 14 residues. Germline CDR1 and CDR2: SGDLS and YYNGEE. The junction had 8 bases not matched to a gene; V was cut back by 4 bases and J by 7 bases. CDR3 bases: TGTGCCAGCAGCCCCCGACAGGGAATGCAGCCCCAGCATTTT. Its translation: CASSPRQGMQPQHF.

This sequence joins TRBV5-6 and TRBJ1-5; TRBD1 is a possible D gene (6 bases). CDR3 length: 16 residues. Germline CDR1 is SGHDT and CDR2 is YYEEEE. V gave up 0 bases and J gave up 3 bases, with 13 bases separating them. CDR3 sequence: CASSLERGMTNQPQHF. The CDR3 bases are TGTGCCAGCAGCTTGGAAAGGGGGATGACCAATCAGCCCCAGCATTTT. Drawing the rest from reference TRBV5-6 and TRBJ1-5, the complete variable domain is DAGVTQSPTHLIKTRGQQVTLRCSPKSGHDTVSWYQQALGQGPQFIFQYYEEEERQRGNFPDRFSGHQFPNYSSELNVNALLLGDSALYLCASSLERGMTNQPQHFGDGTRLSIL.

The chain recombines TRBV28 with TRBJ1-6; 10 nucleotides line up with TRBD1. CDR3 length equals 14 residues. V was clipped by 6 bases and J by 7 bases; unmatched bases: 3. Germline V gives CDR1 MDHEN, CDR2 SYDVKM. The chain's CDR3 is CASSPDRGNSPLHF. CDR3 in DNA: TGTGCCAGCAGCCCGGACAGGGGGAATTCACCCCTCCACTTT.

The CDR3 DNA reads TGTGCCAGCAGGCGCGGATCCAAGTCCACTGAAGCTTTCTTT. Translating it yields CASRRGSKSTEAFF. The chain joins TRBV6-5 to TRBJ1-1; D gene ambiguous. Germline loops: CDR1 MNHEY, CDR2 SVGAGI. The ends were cut back, 6 bases at V and 4 bases at J, with 15 bases in the middle. The CDR3 sequence is 14 residues long.

The chain links TRBV10-1 to TRBJ1-4; possible D gene TRBD1, 5 bases. The CDR3 has 12 amino acids. Trimming pared 5 bases from V and 10 bases from J, leaving 11 bases between. From germline, CDR1 is WNHNN and CDR2 SYGVQD (reference sequence). The CDR3 sequence is CASSHTGGKLFF. In nucleotides, the CDR3 is TGCGCCAGCAGTCACACGGGGGGAAAACTGTTTTTT.

This clone was recorded once. The V call is TRBV6-2 or TRBV6-3, the J call TRBJ2-7; D is unresolved. CDR1 MNHEY and CDR2 SVGEGT come from the germline V gene. The V gene lost 2 bases and the J gene lost 0 bases, with 11 bases spanning the gap. The CDR3 has 15 residues. This CDR3 reads CASSYARVTSYEQYF. The CDR3 DNA sequence: TGTGCCAGCAGTTACGCCCGGGTCACCTCCTACGAGCAGTACTTC.

The gene calls are TRBV6-5 and TRBJ2-5; 9 nucleotides align to TRBD1. Germline CDR1 MNHEY, CDR2 SVGAGI. The CDR3 has 15 amino acids. V lost 6 bases, J lost 5 bases, and 10 bases stayed unmatched. The CDR3 DNA reads TGTGCCAGCAGCGCGTATGGGACAGGGAGGGAGACCCAGTACTTC. Its translation is CASSAYGTGRETQYF.

CDR3 sequence: CASSLKTSGVSTGTDTQYF. DNA of the CDR3: TGCGCCAGCAGCTTAAAGACTAGCGGGGTTAGTACAGGCACAGATACGCAGTATTTT. This chain connects TRBV5-1 to TRBJ2-3; 11 nucleotides line up with TRBD2. CDR1 and CDR2 from the germline V gene are SGHRS and YFSETQ. V gave up 2 bases and J gave up 1 base; unmatched junction bases: 12. The CDR3 length is 19 residues.